This T cell receptor beta chain was obtained from a study of blood T cell repertoires in COVID-19 (dated by TCRdb to 2019 to 2021). For the wider study: Collaborator samples came from the United States, Italy and Spain and covered acute and convalescent phases of COVID-19. The prospective study material was composed of cDNA or gDNA derived from T cells, B-cell-depleted T cells, or PBMCs. The dataset comprised deeply sampled blood TCRbeta repertoires from subjects exposed to, actively infected with, or recovered from COVID-19. The repertoires were made available in a free public database intended to serve as a resource for research on the immune response to SARS-CoV-2. The samples were drawn from the first 160 participants of the ongoing ImmuneRACE study and from 950 to 1,500 subjects provided by 6 global collaborators. Sample metadata almost always included a de-identified subject ID, COVID-19 status, age in years and sex. Where HLA class I and class II types were available, the types were taken from metadata supplied by the sample provider, not from assay-based typing. Study-wide findings and limitations: The quantity of clinical and demographic metadata differed by source and by participant and was supplied without curation.

About this clone itself: Its antigen is still unknown. No much larger clonotype is one base removed from it; base qualities were not supplied.

Another Seattle source contributed samples from volunteer blood donors who had recovered from COVID-19. Each collaborating institution followed its own protocols to collect whole blood in K2EDTA tubes. For TCRbeta analysis, collaborator samples were shipped as frozen whole blood, as isolated PBMCs, or as DNA extracted from either sample type. The CDR3 measures 15 amino acids from cysteine to phenylalanine. The kept DNA is CDR3 alone, 45 bases in frame from the first base. The germline V gene (reference sequence) sets CDR1 to SGHNT and CDR2 to YYREEE. For this chain, trimming is 2 bases at the V end and 7 bases at the J end, and the number of junction bases without a gene match is 8. TCRbeta CDR3 regions were amplified from genomic DNA using the immunoSEQ Assay, a bias-controlled multiplex PCR. The source study handled its data this way. Within the assay, amplification of reference gene primers was used to estimate how many nucleated cells each sample contained. To quantify the absolute abundance of each unique TCRbeta CDR3 rearrangement, sequence reads were collapsed and filtered. For each sample, productive Simpson clonality was calculated by taking the square root of Simpson's diversity index across productive rearrangements. TCRdb retrieved this table from immuneACCESS and kept in-frame rearrangements only. Not all clones are present; in checked studies, unresolved V genes account for under half, and no reason is known for the remainder. Clone size and the V and J calls come from that table; the DNA yielded D and trimming. A total of under 300,000 clones appear in this sample, roughly 89% of them only once. Approximately 5% of the sample is held by the ten biggest clonotypes.

This receptor was taken from a woman in her forties who had recovered from COVID-19. The chain was built from TRBV5-4 and TRBJ2-3; TRBD1 agrees with 9 junctional bases. The sequencing input was peripheral blood. The DNA is as follows: TGTGCCAGCAGCTTCCCCGGGACAGGGCGAAATACGCAGTATTTT. Its translation reads: CASSFPGTGRNTQYF.